This entry is about one TCR beta chain. Its antigen is unknown. The sample is drawn from a study of a mutant IDH1 vaccine in newly diagnosed glioma. Study in general: Vaccine administration was initiated 4-6 weeks following radiotherapy alone, or with temozolomide cycles. Most had both radiotherapy and temozolomide beforehand; others had only one.

This CDR3 spans 14 amino acids. V lost 7 bases, J lost 12 bases, and 13 bases stayed unmatched. The V gene's germline CDR1 is MDHEN and CDR2 SYDVKM. The repertoire was sequenced with immunoSEQ multiplex PCR; TCRdb's copy has only in-frame clones and lacks some. Of roughly 35,000 clones listed, 75% are singletons. Documented time point: week 47, end of study. Doses consisted of 300 ug of mutant IDH1 20-mer peptide each, paired with topical imiquimod. Each of the donors came in with new WHO grade 3 or 4 astrocytomas that were IDH1-mutant and ATRX-lost. The clonotype originates from a man aged 35 to 55 with glioma. J is TRBJ2-1 and V is TRBV28; 9 bases fit TRBD2. This specimen consisted of PBMCs, obtained from a glioma patient whose treatment included an IDH1 peptide vaccine. CDR3 amino acids: CASTRGLAKGGQFF. The CDR3 DNA is TGTGCCAGCACCAGAGGACTAGCGAAGGGCGGGCAGTTCTTC. Looking up the rest from reference TRBV28 and TRBJ2-1 gives the full variable domain: DVKVTQSSRYLVKRTGEKVFLECVQDMDHENMFWYRQDPGLGLRLIYFSYDVKMKEKGDIPEGYSVSREKKERFSLILESASTNQTSMYLCASTRGLAKGGQFFGPGTRLTVL.